This T cell receptor (beta chain) was sequenced in a study of shared clonotypes between healthy human individuals. Adult Caucasians living in Nashville, Tennessee made up all of the donors. Template for every sorted-subset replicate PCR totaled approximately 200 ng DNA, about 30,000 T cell genomes. The method was immunoSEQ multiplex PCR; TCRdb's version includes in-frame clones alone and lacks a portion of them. The top ten clones hold 8% to 13% of a sample with 300,000 to 400,000 clones, around 67% of them seen once. Note on this clone: Antigen specificity is unknown.

Whole-study findings and limits: On the whole, naive subsets had larger estimated richness than memory subsets had.

Germline-derived CDR1 and CDR2 are SGHKS and YYEKEE (reference sequence). CDR3 length: 14 amino acids. V was trimmed by 0 bases and J by 7 bases, leaving 13 bases between them. The receptor's source is a young man in good health. The chain links TRBV5-5 to TRBJ1-1, with D possibly being TRBD1 (6 bases). Sequencing was done on a sample of memory CD4+ T cells sorted from blood. Stated subset: CD45RA-negative fraction. The CDR3 protein is CASSLEGRGNEAFF. CDR3 coding DNA: TGTGCCAGCAGCTTGGAGGGCAGGGGAAATGAAGCTTTCTTT. The variable domain in full, with the rest retrieved from reference TRBV5-5 and TRBJ1-1, is DAGVTQSPTHLIKTRGQQVTLRCSPISGHKSVSWYQQVLGQGPQFIFQYYEKEERGRGNFPDRFSARQFPNYSSELNVNALLLGDSALYLCASSLEGRGNEAFFGQGTRLTVV.